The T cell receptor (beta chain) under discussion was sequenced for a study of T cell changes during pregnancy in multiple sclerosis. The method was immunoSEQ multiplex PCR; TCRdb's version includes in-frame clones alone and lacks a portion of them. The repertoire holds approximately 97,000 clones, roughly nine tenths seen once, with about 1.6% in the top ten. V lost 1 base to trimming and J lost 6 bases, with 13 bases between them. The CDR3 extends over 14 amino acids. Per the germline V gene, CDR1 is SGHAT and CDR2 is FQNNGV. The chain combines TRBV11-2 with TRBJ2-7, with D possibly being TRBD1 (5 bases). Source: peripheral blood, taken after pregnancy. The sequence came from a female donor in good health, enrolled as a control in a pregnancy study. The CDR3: CASSLGRTPSEQYF. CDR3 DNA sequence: TGTGCCAGCAGCTTAGGGCGGACACCTTCCGAGCAGTACTTC.